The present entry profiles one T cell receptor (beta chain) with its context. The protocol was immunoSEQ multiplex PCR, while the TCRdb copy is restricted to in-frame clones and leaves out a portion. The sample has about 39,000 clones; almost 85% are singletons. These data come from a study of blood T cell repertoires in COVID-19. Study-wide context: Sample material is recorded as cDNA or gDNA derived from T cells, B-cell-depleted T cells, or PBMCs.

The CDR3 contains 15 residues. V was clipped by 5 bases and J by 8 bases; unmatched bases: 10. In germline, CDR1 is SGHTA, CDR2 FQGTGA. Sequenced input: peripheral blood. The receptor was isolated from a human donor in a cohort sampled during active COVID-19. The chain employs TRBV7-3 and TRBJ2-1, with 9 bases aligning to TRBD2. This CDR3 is CASSLRGSGSYEQFF. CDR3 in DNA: TGTGCCAGCAGCCTCCGGGGTAGCGGGAGCTATGAGCAGTTCTTC.